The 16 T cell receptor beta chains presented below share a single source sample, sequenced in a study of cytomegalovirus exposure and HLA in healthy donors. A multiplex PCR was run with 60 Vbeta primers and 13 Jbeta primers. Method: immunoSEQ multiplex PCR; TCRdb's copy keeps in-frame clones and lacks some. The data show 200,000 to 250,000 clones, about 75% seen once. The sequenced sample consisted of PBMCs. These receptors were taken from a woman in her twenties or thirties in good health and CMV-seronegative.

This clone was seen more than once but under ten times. The chain's CDR3 is CASSSGGMLETQYF. CDR3 coding DNA: TGTGCCAGCAGTTCTGGGGGGATGTTAGAGACCCAGTACTTC. The chain has TRBV6-4 and TRBJ2-5; TRBD2 is a possible D gene (6 bases). Germline lookup yields CDR1 MRHNA and CDR2 SNTAGT. This CDR3 contains 14 residues. Trimming shortened V by 5 bases and J by 4 bases, and 14 bases separated the two germline ends.

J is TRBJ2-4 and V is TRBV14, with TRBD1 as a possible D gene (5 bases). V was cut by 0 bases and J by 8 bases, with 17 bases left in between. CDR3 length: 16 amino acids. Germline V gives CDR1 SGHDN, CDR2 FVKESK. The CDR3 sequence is CASSQEGSGRVHIQYF. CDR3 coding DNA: TGTGCCAGCAGCCAAGAAGGGTCCGGCAGGGTACACATTCAGTACTTC.

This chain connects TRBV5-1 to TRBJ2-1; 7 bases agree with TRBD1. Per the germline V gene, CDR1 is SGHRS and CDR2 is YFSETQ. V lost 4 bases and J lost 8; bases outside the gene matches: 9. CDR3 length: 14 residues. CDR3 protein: CASSETGSYDEQFF. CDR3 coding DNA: TGCGCCAGCAGCGAGACAGGGTCGTATGATGAGCAGTTCTTC.

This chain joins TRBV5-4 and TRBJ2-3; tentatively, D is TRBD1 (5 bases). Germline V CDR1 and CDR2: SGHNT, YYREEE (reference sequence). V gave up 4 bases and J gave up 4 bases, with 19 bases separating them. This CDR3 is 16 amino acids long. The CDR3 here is CASSGQVGLYADTQYF. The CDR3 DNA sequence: TGTGCCAGCAGCGGTCAAGTGGGGCTGTACGCAGATACGCAGTATTTT.

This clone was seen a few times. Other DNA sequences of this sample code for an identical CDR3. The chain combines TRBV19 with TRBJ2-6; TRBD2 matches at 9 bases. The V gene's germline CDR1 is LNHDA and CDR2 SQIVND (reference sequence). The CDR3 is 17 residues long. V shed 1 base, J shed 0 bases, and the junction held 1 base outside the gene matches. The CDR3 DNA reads TGTGCCAGTAGTATAGGTAGCGGGAGCTCTGGGGCCAACGTCCTGACTTTC. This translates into CASSIGSGSSGANVLTF.

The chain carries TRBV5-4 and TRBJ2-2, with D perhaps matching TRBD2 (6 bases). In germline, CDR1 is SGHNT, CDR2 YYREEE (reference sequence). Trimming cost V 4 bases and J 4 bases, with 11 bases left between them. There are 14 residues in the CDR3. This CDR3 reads CASSPLGGTGELFF. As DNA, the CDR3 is TGTGCCAGCAGCCCCCTGGGGGGCACCGGGGAGCTGTTTTTT. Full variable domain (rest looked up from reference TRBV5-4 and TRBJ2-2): ETGVTQSPTHLIKTRGQQVTLRCSSQSGHNTVSWYQQALGQGPQFIFQYYREEENGRGNFPPRFSGLQFPNYSSELNVNALELDDSALYLCASSPLGGTGELFFGEGSRLTVL.

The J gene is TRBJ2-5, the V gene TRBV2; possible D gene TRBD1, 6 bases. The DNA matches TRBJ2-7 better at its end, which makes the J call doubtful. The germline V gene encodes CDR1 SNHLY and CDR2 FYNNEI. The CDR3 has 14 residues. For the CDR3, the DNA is TGTGCCAGCAGTGAGCCACAGGGCTCCTACGAGCAGTACTTC. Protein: CASSEPQGSYEQYF.

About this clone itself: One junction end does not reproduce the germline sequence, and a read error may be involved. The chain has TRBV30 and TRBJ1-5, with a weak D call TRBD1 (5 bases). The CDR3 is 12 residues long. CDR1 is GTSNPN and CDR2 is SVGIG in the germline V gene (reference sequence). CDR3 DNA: TGTGCATGGAGTGTACAGGATAAGCCCCAGCATTTT. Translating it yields CAWSVQDKPQHF.

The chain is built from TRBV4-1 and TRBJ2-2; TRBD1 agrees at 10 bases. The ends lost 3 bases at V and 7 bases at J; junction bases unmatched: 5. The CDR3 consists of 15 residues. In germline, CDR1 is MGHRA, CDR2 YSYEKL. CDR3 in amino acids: CASSQGQGTVGELFF. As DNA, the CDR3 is TGCGCCAGCAGCCAGGGACAGGGGACGGTCGGGGAGCTGTTTTTT.

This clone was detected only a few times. The CDR3 coding sequence is TGTGCCAGCAGCTTAACCTCGGGGGCCTACAATGAGCAGTTCTTC. It translates to CASSLTSGAYNEQFF. The chain is built from TRBV7-6 and TRBJ2-1; tentatively, D is TRBD2 (6 bases). V lost 2 bases and J lost 2, with 10 bases in between. Germline V gene sequence: CDR1 SGHVS, CDR2 FNYEAQ. The CDR3 has 15 residues. Filled out from reference TRBV7-6 and TRBJ2-1, the complete variable domain reads GAGVSQSPRYKVTKRGQDVALRCDPISGHVSLYWYRQALGQGPEFLTYFNYEAQQDKSGLPNDRFSAERPEGSISTLTIQRTEQRDSAMYRCASSLTSGAYNEQFFGPGTRLTVL.

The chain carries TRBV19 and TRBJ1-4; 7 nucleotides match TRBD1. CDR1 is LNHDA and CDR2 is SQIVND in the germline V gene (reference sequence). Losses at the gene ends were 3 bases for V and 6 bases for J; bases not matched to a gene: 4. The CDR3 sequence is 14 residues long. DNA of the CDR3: TGTGCCAGTAGTATTGAGGGGGCGTATGAAAAACTGTTTTTT. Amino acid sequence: CASSIEGAYEKLFF.

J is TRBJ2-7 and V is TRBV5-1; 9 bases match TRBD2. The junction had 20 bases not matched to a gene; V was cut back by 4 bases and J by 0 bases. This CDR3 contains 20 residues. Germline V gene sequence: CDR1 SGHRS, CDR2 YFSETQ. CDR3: CASSPLLPAGGGRGSYEQYF. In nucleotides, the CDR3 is TGCGCCAGCAGCCCCCTCTTACCAGCGGGGGGTGGGCGAGGCTCCTACGAGCAGTACTTC.

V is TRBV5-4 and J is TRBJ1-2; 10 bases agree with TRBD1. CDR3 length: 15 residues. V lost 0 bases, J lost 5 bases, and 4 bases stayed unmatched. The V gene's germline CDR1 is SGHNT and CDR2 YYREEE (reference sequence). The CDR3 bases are TGTGCCAGCAGCTTGGGGGGACAGGGGTATTATGGCTACACCTTC. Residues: CASSLGGQGYYGYTF. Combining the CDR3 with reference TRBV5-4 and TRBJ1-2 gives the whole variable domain ETGVTQSPTHLIKTRGQQVTLRCSSQSGHNTVSWYQQALGQGPQFIFQYYREEENGRGNFPPRFSGLQFPNYSSELNVNALELDDSALYLCASSLGGQGYYGYTFGSGTRLTVV.

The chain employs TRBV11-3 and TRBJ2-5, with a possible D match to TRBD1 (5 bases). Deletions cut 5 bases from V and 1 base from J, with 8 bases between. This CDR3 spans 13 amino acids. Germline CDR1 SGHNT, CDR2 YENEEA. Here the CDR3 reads CASSQGSQETQYF. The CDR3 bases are TGTGCCAGCAGCCAGGGTTCCCAAGAGACCCAGTACTTC. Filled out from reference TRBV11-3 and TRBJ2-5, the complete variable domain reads EAGVVQSPRYKIIEKKQPVAFWCNPISGHNTLYWYLQNLGQGPELLIRYENEEAVDDSQLPKDRFSAERLKGVDSTLKIQPAELGDSAVYLCASSQGSQETQYFGPGTRLLVL.

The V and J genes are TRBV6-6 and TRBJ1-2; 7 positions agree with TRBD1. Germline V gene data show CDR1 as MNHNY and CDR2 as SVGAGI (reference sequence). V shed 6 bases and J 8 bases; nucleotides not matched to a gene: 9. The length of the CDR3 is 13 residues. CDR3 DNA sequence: TGTGCCAGCAGCAACAGGGGTGGGCGAGGCTACACCTTC. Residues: CASSNRGGRGYTF.

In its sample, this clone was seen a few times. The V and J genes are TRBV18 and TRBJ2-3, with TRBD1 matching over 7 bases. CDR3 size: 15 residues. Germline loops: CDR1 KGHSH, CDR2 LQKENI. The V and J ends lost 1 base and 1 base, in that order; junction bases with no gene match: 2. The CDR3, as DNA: TGTGCCAGCTCACCACTTCAGGGGGGCACAGATACGCAGTATTTT. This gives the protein CASSPLQGGTDTQYF.